This T cell receptor (beta chain) emerged from a study of PD-L1 blockade in urothelial cancer. Study summary: T cell content in blood samples showed a median of approximately 150,000.

Profiled with immunoSEQ multiplex PCR; TCRdb holds only in-frame clones, not every one. The table records some 120,000 clones, around 89% of them present only once. The sample's time point: peripheral blood 6 weeks after treatment start. Pretreatment and on-treatment samples were taken, numbering 1 to 8 per patient. This clonotype originated in a man aged 55 to 70 with urothelial cancer. The input for sequencing was PBMCs, taken around atezolizumab (anti-PD-L1) treatment.

The CDR3 DNA follows: TGTGCCAGCAGTGAAGGTGGCCCGCCCAGTGGCTACACCTTC. Translation: CASSEGGPPSGYTF. This sequence joins TRBV2 and TRBJ1-2; D is ambiguous. Trimming took 1 base from V and 7 from J, leaving 13 bases between them. There are 14 residues in the CDR3. Germline V gives CDR1 SNHLY, CDR2 FYNNEI.